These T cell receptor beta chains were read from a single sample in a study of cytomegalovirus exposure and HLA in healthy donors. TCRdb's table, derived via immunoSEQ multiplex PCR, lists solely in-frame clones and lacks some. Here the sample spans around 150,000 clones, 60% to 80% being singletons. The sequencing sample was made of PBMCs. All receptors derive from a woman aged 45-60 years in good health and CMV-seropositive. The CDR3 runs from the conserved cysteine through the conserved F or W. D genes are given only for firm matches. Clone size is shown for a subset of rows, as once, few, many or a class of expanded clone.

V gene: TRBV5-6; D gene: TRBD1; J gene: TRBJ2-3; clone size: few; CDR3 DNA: TGTGCCAGCAGCTATGGACAGGGCACAGATACGCAGTATTTT; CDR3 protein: CASSYGQGTDTQYF
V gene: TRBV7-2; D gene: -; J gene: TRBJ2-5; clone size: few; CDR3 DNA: TGTGCCAGCAGCTCCCTGGAGACCCAGTACTTC; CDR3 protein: CASSSLETQYF
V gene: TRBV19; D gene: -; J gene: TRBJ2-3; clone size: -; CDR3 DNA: TGTGCCAGTTTTGACTACGCAGATACGCAGTATTTT; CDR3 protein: CASFDYADTQYF
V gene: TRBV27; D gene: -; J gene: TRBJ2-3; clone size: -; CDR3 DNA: TGTGCCAGCAGTAATCGGGAACCGGAGGGGCAGTATTTT; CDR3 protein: CASSNREPEGQYF
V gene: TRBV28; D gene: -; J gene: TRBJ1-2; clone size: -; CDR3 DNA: TGTGCCAGCACAAGTACCCACAGGGAGTATGGCTATGGCTACACCTTC; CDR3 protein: CASTSTHREYGYGYTF
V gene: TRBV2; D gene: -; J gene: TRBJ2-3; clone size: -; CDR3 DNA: TGTGCCAGCAGTGAAGAGGTGGCGGGTAGACAGTATTTT; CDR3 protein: CASSEEVAGRQYF
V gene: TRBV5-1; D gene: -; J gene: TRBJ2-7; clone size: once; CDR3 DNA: TGCGCCAGCAGCTTATCACCCGGCTACGAGCAGTACTTC; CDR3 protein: CASSLSPGYEQYF
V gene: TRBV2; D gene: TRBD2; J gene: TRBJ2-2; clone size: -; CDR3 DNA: TGTGCCAGCAGTGAAGCGGGGGATAGCGGGAGTTCGTTGTTTTTT; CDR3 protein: CASSEAGDSGSSLFF
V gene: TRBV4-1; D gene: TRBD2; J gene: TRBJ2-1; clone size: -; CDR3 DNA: TGCGCCAGCAGCCAAGGAGAGCGGGAGAACAATGAGCAGTTCTTC; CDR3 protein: CASSQGERENNEQFF
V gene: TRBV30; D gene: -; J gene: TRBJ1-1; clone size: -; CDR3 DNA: TGTGCCTGGAGTGTATTTCGTCAGGCGGGGACTGAAGCTTTCTTT; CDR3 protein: CAWSVFRQAGTEAFF
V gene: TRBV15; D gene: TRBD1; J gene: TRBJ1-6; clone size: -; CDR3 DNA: TGTGCCACACAAGATGGGACAGGGGTATCAACCTATGATTCACCCCTCCACTTT; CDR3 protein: CATQDGTGVSTYDSPLHF
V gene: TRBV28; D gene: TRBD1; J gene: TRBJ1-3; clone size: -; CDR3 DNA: TGTGCCAGCAGTTTATTCAATCCGGGACAGGGTTTTGGAAACACCATATATTTT; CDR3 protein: CASSLFNPGQGFGNTIYF
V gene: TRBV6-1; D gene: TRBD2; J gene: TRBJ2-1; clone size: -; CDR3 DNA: TGTGCCAGCAGTGAATTGGGGGGGACTAGCGGGGCCAACAATGAGCAGTTCTTC; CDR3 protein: CASSELGGTSGANNEQFF
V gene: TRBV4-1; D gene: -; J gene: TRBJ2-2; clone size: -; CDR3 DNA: TGCGCCAGCAGCCGAAGACATGAAGGGGTCACCGGGGAGCTGTTTTTT; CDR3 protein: CASSRRHEGVTGELFF
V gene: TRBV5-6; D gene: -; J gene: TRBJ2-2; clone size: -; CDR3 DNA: TGTGCCAGCAGCTCAGTTACCGGGGAGCTGTTTTTT; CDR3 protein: CASSSVTGELFF
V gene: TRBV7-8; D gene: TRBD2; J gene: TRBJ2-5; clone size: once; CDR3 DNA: TGTGCCAGCAGCCCACCGCAGACTAGCCTCCGGGAGACCCAGTACTTC; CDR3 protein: CASSPPQTSLRETQYF
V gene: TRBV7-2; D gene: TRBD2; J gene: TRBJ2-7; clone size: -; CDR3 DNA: TGTGCCAGCAGCTTCCATGGTAGCGGGCTCTCCTACGAGCAGTACTTC; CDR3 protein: CASSFHGSGLSYEQYF
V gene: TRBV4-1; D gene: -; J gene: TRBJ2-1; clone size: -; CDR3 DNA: TGCGCCAGCAGCCAAGTCAGTGGGCTAAACAATGAGCAGTTCTTC; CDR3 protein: CASSQVSGLNNEQFF
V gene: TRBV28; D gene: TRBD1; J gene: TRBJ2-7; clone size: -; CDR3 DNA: TGTGCCAGCAGTCCCGCCGGGGACAGGGGCTTCGGCGAGCAGTACTTC; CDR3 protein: CASSPAGDRGFGEQYF
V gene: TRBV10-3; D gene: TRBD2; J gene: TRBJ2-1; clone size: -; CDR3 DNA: TGTGCCATCAGTGACTCGACTAGCGGGATAAACAATGAGCAGTTCTTC; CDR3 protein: CAISDSTSGINNEQFF
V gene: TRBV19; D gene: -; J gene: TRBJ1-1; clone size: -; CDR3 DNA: TGTGCCAGTAGTATAGATTACCAGGGCGCTGAAGCTTTCTTT; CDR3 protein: CASSIDYQGAEAFF
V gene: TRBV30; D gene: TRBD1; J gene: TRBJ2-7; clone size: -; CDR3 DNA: TGTGCCTGGGGGGTCTGGGACAGTCCCCCCTACGAGCAGTACTTC; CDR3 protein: CAWGVWDSPPYEQYF
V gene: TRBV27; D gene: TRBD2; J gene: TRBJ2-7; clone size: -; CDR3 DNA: TGTGCCAGTAACCCCGGACTAGCGGGACCTTTCTACGAGCAGTACTTC; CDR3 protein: CASNPGLAGPFYEQYF
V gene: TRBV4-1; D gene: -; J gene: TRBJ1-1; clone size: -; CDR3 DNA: TGCGCCAGCAGCCAAAGTGAGTCGAACACTGAAGCTTTCTTT; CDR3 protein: CASSQSESNTEAFF
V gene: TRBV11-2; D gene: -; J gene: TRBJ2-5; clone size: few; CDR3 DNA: TGTGCCAGCAGCTTAGATTCCCAGACTAGACCTTTAGGGGAGACCCAGTACTTC; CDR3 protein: CASSLDSQTRPLGETQYF
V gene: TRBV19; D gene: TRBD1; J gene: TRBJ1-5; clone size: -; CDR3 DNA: TGTGCCAGTAGTGAGGGGACAGGGGTGCTTGGGGCCCAGCATTTT; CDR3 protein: CASSEGTGVLGAQHF
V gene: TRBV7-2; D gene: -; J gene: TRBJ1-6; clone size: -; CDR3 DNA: TGTGCCAGCAGCTTTAATATCGGGGATTCACCCCTCCACTTT; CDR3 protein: CASSFNIGDSPLHF
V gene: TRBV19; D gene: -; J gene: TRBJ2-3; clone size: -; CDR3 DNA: TGTGCCAGTACCCCTAGGGGCTCAGCAGGGGATACGCAGTATTTT; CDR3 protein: CASTPRGSAGDTQYF
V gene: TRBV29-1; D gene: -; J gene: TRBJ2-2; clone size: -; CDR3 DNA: TGCAGCGCTAGGATAAACACCGGGGAGCTGTTTTTT; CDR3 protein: CSARINTGELFF
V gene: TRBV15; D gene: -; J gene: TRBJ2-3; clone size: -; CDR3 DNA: TGTGCCACCAGCAGAGTCGGCGGGATTAGCACAGATACGCAGTATTTT; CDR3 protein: CATSRVGGISTDTQYF
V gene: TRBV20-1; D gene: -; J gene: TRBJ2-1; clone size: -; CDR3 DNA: TGCAGTGCAATGACTAGTGGTGAGCAGTTCTTC; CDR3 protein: CSAMTSGEQFF
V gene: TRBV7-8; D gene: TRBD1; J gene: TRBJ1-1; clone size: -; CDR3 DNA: TGTGCCAGCAGCTTGGGACAGGGGCGCACTGAAGCTTTCTTT; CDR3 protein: CASSLGQGRTEAFF
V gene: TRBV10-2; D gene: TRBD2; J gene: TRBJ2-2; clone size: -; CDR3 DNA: TGCGCCAGCAGTGACCGGACTAGCGGGAGTTGGAACACCGGGGAGCTGTTTTTT; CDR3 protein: CASSDRTSGSWNTGELFF
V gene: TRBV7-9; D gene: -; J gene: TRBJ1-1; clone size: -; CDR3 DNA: TGTGCCAGCGGCCAAGGGGAGGGGAACACTGAAGCTTTCTTT; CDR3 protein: CASGQGEGNTEAFF
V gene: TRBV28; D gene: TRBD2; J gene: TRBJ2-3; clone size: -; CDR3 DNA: TGTGCCAGCAGTTTAGTAGGTAGTTCGGCGGGGGGGTATCCAGATACGCAGTATTTT; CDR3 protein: CASSLVGSSAGGYPDTQYF
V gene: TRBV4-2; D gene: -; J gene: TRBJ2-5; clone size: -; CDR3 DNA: TGTGCCAGCAGCCGCGGGTCGCAAGAGACCCAGTACTTC; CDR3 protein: CASSRGSQETQYF
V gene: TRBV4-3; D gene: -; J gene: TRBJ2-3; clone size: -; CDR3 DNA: TGCGCCAGCAGCCAAGGAACGGTATCTAGCACAGATACGCAGTATTTT; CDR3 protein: CASSQGTVSSTDTQYF
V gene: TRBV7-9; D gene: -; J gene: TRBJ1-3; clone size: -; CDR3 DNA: TGTGCCAGCAGCTTTATATTAACTGGAAACACCATATATTTT; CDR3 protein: CASSFILTGNTIYF